This TCR beta chain was identified in a study of regulatory T cells in long-lasting Graves disease. On the study more broadly: Those with persistent Graves' disease had received antithyroid drugs for over 5 years with positive TSH receptor antibodies.

Time point given: persistent/refractory GD, antithyroid drugs over 5 years with positive TRAb. The TCR library used RNA extracted from PBMCs. Findings and limits, study-wide: Fewer public clonotypes were shared by new patients (over 950) than by persistent patients (approximately 2,700). Newly diagnosed disease favored TRBV20-1 and TRBJ2-1 over persistent disease.

This clonotype was picked up many times. As yet, its antigen is unknown. Germline V gene sequence: CDR1 DFQATT, CDR2 SNEGSKA (reference sequence). V trimming: 3 bases; J trimming: 5 bases; junction bases outside the gene matches: 6. The CDR3 length is 13 residues. Building of the TCR beta libraries involved iRepertoire HTBI primers and Arm-PCR of CDR3 regions. Under the authors' procedure: Overall, samples carried around 60 TRBV and around 13 TRBJ segments. TCRdb reprocessed the multiplex PCR reads via MiXCR and lists one record per CDR3 protein. TCRdb's processing, not the authors', yielded these V and J calls. The repertoire holds roughly 430,000 distinct CDR3 sequences, with about 21% as singletons.

The chain employs TRBV20-1 and TRBJ1-1; 7 bases match TRBD1. This TCR was recovered from a female donor with Graves disease. This specimen was peripheral blood mononuclear cells (PBMCs), taken when the disease was refractory, from a patient treated with antithyroid drugs. CDR3 bases: TGCAGTGCTAGCCCAGGGGGGAAGACTGAAGCTTTCTTT. This encodes CSASPGGKTEAFF.